A single sample is the source of the 14 T cell receptor beta chains below, sequenced in a study of CD8 T cells in Susac syndrome. With random hexamers, roughly 0.45 to 1 ug RNA was reverse transcribed. TCRdb passed the immunoSEQ multiplex PCR reads through MiXCR, listing each CDR3 protein once. The sample lists roughly 75,000 distinct CDR3 sequences, 93% seen once, with less than 0.19% in the top ten. Sequencing used CD4+ T cells from PBMCs. These receptor sequences come from a human donor with Susac syndrome.

This rearrangement joins TRBV11-1 to TRBJ1-1, with D hard to call. Germline V lookup: CDR1 SGHAT, CDR2 FQDESV (reference sequence). Trimming stripped 5 bases from V and 4 bases from J, with 8 bases between. The CDR3 sequence is 12 residues long. This chain's CDR3 is CASSRVGTEAFF. The CDR3 coding sequence is TGTGCCAGCAGCCGGGTTGGCACTGAAGCTTTCTTT.

The genes are TRBV6-5 and TRBJ2-7; D possibly corresponds to TRBD2 (7 bases). V lost 2 bases and J 7 bases, leaving 15 bases between the germline ends. CDR3 length: 14 residues. Per germline, CDR1 MNHEY and CDR2 SVGAGI. The CDR3 sequence: CASSYGGGAEEQYF. As DNA, the CDR3 is TGTGCCAGCAGTTACGGAGGGGGGGCCGAGGAGCAGTACTTC.

This sequence joins TRBV6-5 and TRBJ2-1, with D tentatively TRBD1 or TRBD2 (5 bases each). Trimming took off 9 bases at V and 3 bases at J, with 18 bases between the two ends. The length of the CDR3 is 15 residues. CDR1 and CDR2 from the germline V gene are MNHEY and SVGAGI. In DNA, the CDR3 is TGTGCCAGTACGGGACGGAGCCCTTTCTACAATGAGCAGTTCTTC. Protein: CASTGRSPFYNEQFF.

This chain joins TRBV18 and TRBJ1-6, with a possible D match to TRBD1 (6 bases). V lost 3 bases and J 4 bases, leaving 16 bases between the germline ends. This CDR3 has 17 residues. Germline V gene sequence: CDR1 KGHSH, CDR2 LQKENI. The CDR3 sequence: CASSPARDNRYNSPLHF. In DNA, the CDR3 is TGTGCCAGCTCACCCGCCCGGGACAACCGATATAATTCACCCCTCCACTTT.

The rearrangement links TRBV7-3 to TRBJ2-5; weak D call: TRBD2 (6 bases). This CDR3 contains 15 residues. Germline V gives CDR1 SGHTA, CDR2 FQGTGA. V lost 3 bases and J 1 base, leaving 12 bases between the germline ends. Here the CDR3 reads CASSFGAGGQETQYF. The CDR3 nucleotides are TGTGCCAGCAGCTTCGGGGCCGGGGGCCAAGAGACCCAGTACTTC.

The chain has TRBV4-3 and TRBJ1-2, with 7 bases matching TRBD1. The CDR3 contains 16 residues. The germline V gene has CDR1 LGHNA and CDR2 YSLEER. V dropped 4 bases and J dropped 4; count of bases not matched to a gene: 12. CDR3 protein: CASSRGQVRGIYGYTF. CDR3 coding DNA: TGCGCCAGCAGCCGAGGACAGGTCCGGGGAATCTATGGCTACACCTTC.

The chain joins TRBV20-1 to TRBJ1-5; unclear D gene. Trimming left V 5 bases short and J 0 bases short, with 8 bases between. The CDR3 contains 13 residues. Germline assignment: CDR1 DFQATT and CDR2 SNEGSKA (reference sequence). The CDR3 loop is CSASDYSNQPQHF. The CDR3, as DNA: TGCAGTGCTTCGGACTATAGCAATCAGCCCCAGCATTTT.

The chain uses TRBV28 and TRBJ1-1; no firm D call. Germline V lookup: CDR1 MDHEN, CDR2 SYDVKM. Trimming shortened V by 4 bases and J by 0 bases, and 12 bases separated the two germline ends. The CDR3 length is 15 residues. The CDR3 nucleotides read TGTGCCAGCAGTTCTCCAGAGTTCATGAACACTGAAGCTTTCTTT. It yields the protein CASSSPEFMNTEAFF.

This clonotype occurred once. The J gene is TRBJ2-5, the V gene TRBV6-2 or TRBV6-3; D might be TRBD1 (6 bases). The CDR3 sequence is 15 residues long. CDR1 and CDR2 from the germline V gene are MNHEY and SVGEGT. V was clipped by 2 bases and J by 3 bases, with 13 bases between them. The CDR3 loop is CASSYRTGYKETQYF. The CDR3 bases are TGTGCCAGCAGTTACCGCACAGGGTATAAAGAGACCCAGTACTTC.

The rearrangement uses TRBV6-5 and TRBJ1-2, with 8 bases matching TRBD1. Germline V gene data show CDR1 as MNHEY and CDR2 as SVGAGI. The trim removed 7 bases at V and 7 bases at J, leaving 14 bases unmatched. The CDR3 is 15 residues long. CDR3 sequence (DNA): TGTGCCAGCAAAGGACAGGGCAATGGATACGGTGGCTACACCTTC. Protein sequence: CASKGQGNGYGGYTF.

This clonotype was counted a few times. This rearrangement joins TRBV6-5 to TRBJ2-7, with a tentative D call TRBD2 (6 bases). The germline V gene encodes CDR1 MNHEY and CDR2 SVGAGI. The CDR3 is 13 residues long. V dropped 5 bases and J dropped 7 bases, with 15 bases sitting between them. CDR3 loop: CASSEYREQEQYF. CDR3 sequence (DNA): TGTGCCAGCAGTGAATACCGGGAGCAGGAGCAGTACTTC.

V gene TRBV5-6 combines with J gene TRBJ2-1, with a possible D match to TRBD1 (5 bases). Germline values: CDR1 SGHDT, CDR2 YYEEEE. This CDR3 has 15 amino acids. Trimming cost V 2 bases and J 4 bases, with 13 bases left between them. The CDR3 nucleotides read TGTGCCAGCAGCTTAGGGGCACAAAGTTACAATGAGCAGTTCTTC. It specifies CASSLGAQSYNEQFF.

This clonotype is a singleton in its sample. The chain couples TRBV6-2 or TRBV6-3 to TRBJ1-6; TRBD1 might be the D (5 bases). Germline V gene data show CDR1 as MNHEY and CDR2 as SVGEGT. The CDR3 spans 12 residues. With 4 bases removed from V and 9 bases from J, the gap between germline ends came to 7 bases. The CDR3 sequence: CASSLGVSPLHF. The DNA of the CDR3 is TGTGCCAGCAGTTTGGGGGTTTCACCCCTCCACTTT.

This clonotype was seen a few times. The gene calls are TRBV5-1 and TRBJ2-1; no clear D. Trimming shortened V by 0 bases and J by 9 bases, and 16 bases separated the two germline ends. The CDR3 is 15 residues long. Per the germline V gene, CDR1 is SGHRS and CDR2 is YFSETQ. The CDR3 reads CASSLGTLQMGEQFF. The CDR3 region has the DNA TGCGCCAGCAGCTTGGGAACACTTCAAATGGGTGAGCAGTTCTTC.